These 15 T cell receptor beta chains were all obtained from the same sample, sequenced in a study of spatial heterogeneity in lung cancer. TCRdb recomputed calls from the 5' RACE reads with MiXCR, one row per CDR3 protein. The sample holds tens of thousands of distinct CDR3 sequences, about a fifth seen once. Time point meaning: sample taken at primary tumor resection. Unsorted samples of tumor, nontumor lung or frozen PBMC had their whole RNA sequenced. Sequenced material: PBMCs, taken at surgery. The receptors derive from a male donor with early-stage non-small cell lung cancer.

The chain joins TRBV5-1 to TRBJ2-2; either TRBD1 or TRBD2 may fit D (5 bases each). With 4 bases removed from V and 8 bases from J, the gap between germline ends came to 15 bases. CDR1 is SGHRS and CDR2 is YFSETQ in the germline V gene. This CDR3 comprises 14 residues. Here the CDR3 reads CASSPGLSPGELFF. In DNA form, the CDR3 reads TGCGCCAGCAGCCCGGGGCTCTCCCCGGGGGAGCTGTTTTTT.

This clonotype was picked up a small number of times. This rearrangement joins TRBV5-1 to TRBJ2-5; 8 bases align to TRBD2. The CDR3 is made up of 15 amino acids. The germline V gene encodes CDR1 SGHRS and CDR2 YFSETQ. Trimming at V came to 7 bases and at J to 1 base, leaving 9 bases not matched to a gene. Here the CDR3 reads CASGSRLAGQETQYF. CDR3 in DNA: TGCGCCAGCGGCTCCCGGCTAGCGGGCCAAGAGACCCAGTACTTC.

This clonotype was picked up a small number of times. The CDR3 protein is CATSDAGDGNQPQHF. Written as DNA, the CDR3 is TGTGCCACCAGTGATGCCGGAGACGGCAATCAGCCCCAGCATTTT. The V and J genes are TRBV24-1 and TRBJ1-5; unclear D gene. Trimming shortened V by 3 bases and J by 2 bases, and 10 bases separated the two germline ends. This CDR3 spans 15 amino acids. Per germline, CDR1 KGHDR and CDR2 SFDVKD.

This clonotype occurred a few times. The chain is built from TRBV12-3 or TRBV12-4 and TRBJ1-2; no clear D gene. This CDR3 is built from 9 residues. Trimming removed 5 bases from V and 12 bases from J, with 7 bases in between. The CDR3 protein is CASSPPDTF. In DNA, the CDR3 is TGTGCCAGCAGTCCGCCGGACACCTTC.

V and J are TRBV28 and TRBJ2-6; D gene unclear. Trimming took off 7 bases at V and 4 bases at J, with 8 bases between the two ends. The CDR3 totals 13 residues. CDR1 and CDR2 (germline): MDHEN, SYDVKM. The CDR3 coding sequence is TGTGCCAGCAAAGGGCCCGGGGCCAACGTCCTGACTTTC. Encoded protein: CASKGPGANVLTF.

The rearrangement uses TRBV19 and TRBJ2-1, with 7 bases fitting TRBD1. The CDR3 totals 16 residues. Trimming cost V 6 bases and J 5 bases; bases outside gene matches: 13. The germline gives CDR1 LNHDA, CDR2 SQIVND (reference sequence). The CDR3 region is CASRKGDSRTNNEQFF. CDR3 sequence (DNA): TGTGCCAGTAGAAAGGGGGACAGTCGGACGAACAATGAGCAGTTCTTC. The complete variable domain, with remaining parts taken from reference TRBV19 and TRBJ2-1, reads DGGITQSPKYLFRKEGQNVTLSCEQNLNHDAMYWYRQDPGQGLRLIYYSQIVNDFQKGDIAEGYSVSREKKESFPLTVTSAQKNPTAFYLCASRKGDSRTNNEQFFGPGTRLTVL.

The chain is built from TRBV30 and TRBJ1-5; D may be TRBD1 (6 bases). Germline CDR1 and CDR2: GTSNPN and SVGIG (reference sequence). This CDR3 has 15 amino acids. Trimming took off 1 base at V and 6 bases at J, with 16 bases between the two ends. This CDR3 is CAWSARGGLFQPQHF. In nucleotides, the CDR3 is TGTGCCTGGAGTGCCAGGGGAGGGTTGTTTCAGCCCCAGCATTTT.

This chain uses TRBV28 with TRBJ1-1; D is unresolved. Looked up from germline, CDR1 is MDHEN and CDR2 is SYDVKM. V gave up 3 bases and J gave up 5 bases, with 13 bases separating them. There are 14 residues in the CDR3. The CDR3 is CASSLGSVNTEAFF. The CDR3 DNA follows: TGTGCCAGCAGTTTGGGTTCGGTCAATACTGAAGCTTTCTTT. The full variable domain, completed using reference TRBV28 and TRBJ1-1, is DVKVTQSSRYLVKRTGEKVFLECVQDMDHENMFWYRQDPGLGLRLIYFSYDVKMKEKGDIPEGYSVSREKKERFSLILESASTNQTSMYLCASSLGSVNTEAFFGQGTRLTVV.

This sequence joins TRBV12-3 or TRBV12-4 and TRBJ2-7; either TRBD1 or TRBD2 may supply D (5 bases each). V shed 1 base and J shed 3 bases, with 13 bases lying between them. This CDR3 is built from 15 residues. The CDR3 DNA is TGTGCCAGCAGTTTAGGGGGACCGCAGATCTACGAGCAGTACTTC. Its translation is CASSLGGPQIYEQYF.

This chain uses TRBV28 with TRBJ2-1; 7 positions match TRBD2. Germline CDR1 MDHEN, CDR2 SYDVKM. The length of the CDR3 is 15 residues. Germline trimming cut 2 bases from V and 4 bases from J; bases unmatched to any gene: 5. The CDR3 spells CASSLGRAPYNEQFF. In DNA, the CDR3 is TGTGCCAGCAGTTTAGGGAGGGCCCCTTACAATGAGCAGTTCTTC.

This clonotype was seen a few times. This chain connects TRBV20-1 to TRBJ2-3, with TRBD2 identical over 11 bases. There are 15 residues in the CDR3. The J segment lost 4 bases and the V segment lost 6 bases, leaving 9 bases of the junction unmatched. CDR1 is DFQATT, CDR2 SNEGSKA, per germline (reference sequence). CDR3 DNA sequence: TGCAGTGCGGTCATAGCGGGAGGGTTGTCAGATACGCAGTATTTT. This sequence encodes CSAVIAGGLSDTQYF.

This clonotype was picked up many times. The chain carries TRBV7-2 and TRBJ1-1; D remains unclear. Trimming cost V 4 bases and J 10 bases, with 16 bases left between them. This CDR3 comprises 13 residues. Looked up from germline, CDR1 is SGHTA and CDR2 is FQGNSA. The CDR3 bases are TGTGCCAGCAGCTCCCCCGGGGTTAGGGTAGCTTTCTTT. Residues: CASSSPGVRVAFF.

The sample holds many counts of this clonotype. This chain connects TRBV4-3 to TRBJ1-1; the D gene is possibly TRBD1 (5 bases). Trimming shortened V by 4 bases and J by 0 bases, and 6 bases separated the two germline ends. CDR3 size: 13 residues. CDR1 is LGHNA and CDR2 is YSLEER in the germline V gene. CDR3 sequence (DNA): TGCGCCAGCAGCCGGGACCTGAACACTGAAGCTTTCTTT. This codes for CASSRDLNTEAFF.

This clonotype has just a few counts. The chain has TRBV6-6 and TRBJ1-5; 7 positions agree with TRBD1. Germline V lookup: CDR1 MNHNY, CDR2 SVGAGI (reference sequence). The CDR3 has 15 residues. J gave up 4 bases and V 5 bases, and 8 bases lay outside the gene matches. CDR3 coding DNA: TGTGCCAGCAGTACTCCGACAGGGTTTAATCAGCCCCAGCATTTT. The encoded protein is CASSTPTGFNQPQHF.

This clonotype was found a few times. The rearrangement uses TRBV27 and TRBJ2-5; the match to TRBD1 covers 8 bases. The junction had 10 bases not matched to a gene; V was cut back by 5 bases and J by 5 bases. Germline lookup yields CDR1 MNHEY and CDR2 SMNVEV (reference sequence). The length of the CDR3 is 15 residues. This CDR3 is CASSHPGQGWETQYF. The CDR3 DNA sequence: TGTGCCAGCAGTCACCCAGGACAGGGTTGGGAGACCCAGTACTTC.